A single sample gave rise to the 14 T cell receptor beta chains below, sequenced in a study of shared clonotypes between healthy human individuals (dated by TCRdb to between 2020 and 2021). The library was built by means of the immunoSEQ multiplex PCR assay. TCRdb re-hosts the immuneACCESS table, in-frame sequences only. Its copies lack some clones; in the studies checked, an unresolved V gene accounts for under half of them, and the cause for the rest is not known. Within this sample are about 2.2 million clones, with 93% of them counted one time only. The top ten constitute more than 1.5% of the sample. For the CD8 naive samples, CD45RO-negative cells were positively selected for CCR7, yielding a CD45RA+CCR7+ population from which TemRA cells were excluded. The sequenced material came from naive CD8+ T cells from PBMCs. What the cell subset or site label conveys for this sample: CD45RA+CCR7+. The receptors were gathered from a man aged 18 to 29 in good health. Some clones in this sample may be carry-over from other donors' samples.

The chain recombines TRBV27 with TRBJ2-1, with a weak D call TRBD2 (5 bases). Germline V gene data show CDR1 as MNHEY and CDR2 as SMNVEV (reference sequence). The V end lost 10 bases, the J end lost 7 bases, and 17 bases lay between the germline ends. The CDR3 has 13 residues. CDR3 nucleotide sequence: TGTGCCACGACTTTCGGACTTCGAAATGAGCAGTTCTTC. Translating it yields CATTFGLRNEQFF.

This rearrangement joins TRBV4-1 to TRBJ1-5, with a tentative D call TRBD1 (5 bases). The CDR3 totals 13 residues. Germline V gene data show CDR1 as MGHRA and CDR2 as YSYEKL. V lost 4 bases to trimming and J lost 4 bases, with 8 bases between them. In nucleotides, the CDR3 is TGCGCCAGCAGCCGACAGCTTAATCAGCCCCAGCATTTT. This encodes CASSRQLNQPQHF.

This clone was seen more than once but under ten times. The chain has TRBV7-9 and TRBJ1-3; the D is unclear. The ends were cut back, 6 bases at V and 2 bases at J, with 11 bases in the middle. The CDR3 sequence is 14 residues long. The germline V gene encodes CDR1 SEHNR and CDR2 FQNEAQ (reference sequence). CDR3 amino acids: CASREGGAGNTIYF. The CDR3 nucleotides read TGTGCCAGCAGGGAAGGAGGTGCTGGAAACACCATATATTTT.

The chain uses TRBV10-3 and TRBJ2-7, with D tentatively TRBD1 (5 bases). Trimming removed 2 bases at V and 5 bases at J, with 16 bases between. Germline-derived CDR1 and CDR2 are ENHRY and SYGVKD. The CDR3 contains 15 residues. The CDR3 nucleotides read TGTGCCATCAGTGAGGTCGGCAGGGATCTCAACGAGCAGTACTTC. It yields the protein CAISEVGRDLNEQYF.

The rearrangement uses TRBV7-9 and TRBJ2-3; 10 bases match TRBD2. With V trimmed by 2 bases and J by 5 bases, 13 bases remained unmatched. Germline assignment: CDR1 SEHNR and CDR2 FQNEAQ (reference sequence). CDR3 size: 18 residues. CDR3 sequence: CASSLTRQREGSGDTQYF. For the CDR3, the DNA is TGTGCCAGCAGCTTAACGCGGCAGCGGGAGGGATCGGGAGATACGCAGTATTTT.

Written as DNA, the CDR3 is TGTGCCAGCAGCTTACCCGTACGGGGGAACACTGAAGCTTTCTTT. It is translated as CASSLPVRGNTEAFF. The genes are TRBV7-2 and TRBJ1-1; no clear D gene. The CDR3 is made up of 15 amino acids. The V gene's germline CDR1 is SGHTA and CDR2 FQGNSA. V was shortened by 2 bases and J by 1 base, with 11 bases between the two germline ends.

In its sample, this clone was seen once. V is TRBV27 and J is TRBJ2-7, with D tentatively TRBD2 (5 bases). The CDR3 is 15 residues long. With 3 bases removed from V and 3 bases from J, the gap between germline ends came to 15 bases. From germline, CDR1 is MNHEY and CDR2 SMNVEV (reference sequence). CDR3 DNA sequence: TGTGCCAGCAGTTTCCCGGGTAGCGCCCACTACGAGCAGTACTTC. Translated, it gives CASSFPGSAHYEQYF.

V gene TRBV28 combines with J gene TRBJ1-1; no firm D call. Per germline, CDR1 MDHEN and CDR2 SYDVKM. The CDR3 sequence is 15 residues long. Trimming cost V 4 bases and J 4 bases, with 16 bases left between them. The CDR3 loop is CASSSRLSWVTEAFF. The CDR3 DNA follows: TGTGCCAGCAGTTCCAGGCTCTCCTGGGTCACTGAAGCTTTCTTT.

V usage is TRBV18 and J usage is TRBJ1-1; TRBD1 matches 7 bases. Germline V lookup: CDR1 KGHSH, CDR2 LQKENI. Trimming cost V 0 bases and J 4 bases; bases outside gene matches: 5. This CDR3 has 15 residues. As DNA, the CDR3 is TGTGCCAGCTCACCACCGGGACAGCTTTTCACTGAAGCTTTCTTT. Its translation: CASSPPGQLFTEAFF.

The V and J genes are TRBV27 and TRBJ2-3, with D uncertain. The V end lost 7 bases, the J end lost 2 bases, and 13 bases lay between the germline ends. Per germline, CDR1 MNHEY and CDR2 SMNVEV (reference sequence). This CDR3 is 14 amino acids long. The CDR3 DNA sequence: TGTGCCAGCACGACCATCTCCTCCACAGATACGCAGTATTTT. Translated, it gives CASTTISSTDTQYF.

The gene calls are TRBV7-8 and TRBJ1-2; 7 bases line up with TRBD1. The junction had 7 bases not matched to a gene; V was cut back by 1 base and J by 8 bases. The CDR3 extends over 14 amino acids. Per germline, CDR1 SGHVS and CDR2 FQNEAQ. CDR3 in amino acids: CASSLDGTVKGYTF. CDR3 sequence (DNA): TGTGCCAGCAGCTTAGACGGGACAGTCAAGGGCTACACCTTC. Looking up the rest from reference TRBV7-8 and TRBJ1-2 gives the full variable domain: GAGVSQSPRYKVAKRGQDVALRCDPISGHVSLFWYQQALGQGPEFLTYFQNEAQLDKSGLPSDRFFAERPEGSVSTLKIQRTQQEDSAVYLCASSLDGTVKGYTFGSGTRLTVV.

The chain links TRBV7-8 to TRBJ2-1; TRBD2 matches at 12 bases. The CDR3 contains 13 residues. V was clipped by 5 bases and J by 10 bases; unmatched bases: 3. From germline, CDR1 is SGHVS and CDR2 FQNEAQ. The CDR3 sequence is CASSEGLAGEQFF. The CDR3 DNA reads TGTGCCAGCAGCGAGGGACTAGCGGGCGAGCAGTTCTTC.

This chain connects TRBV28 to TRBJ2-7, with D perhaps matching TRBD1 (5 bases). This CDR3 region has 12 residues. Trimming took 5 bases from V and 7 from J, leaving 12 bases between them. Germline-derived CDR1 and CDR2 are MDHEN and SYDVKM. CDR3 nucleotide sequence: TGTGCCAGCAGTCCTACAGGCACAGAGCAGTACTTC. Residues: CASSPTGTEQYF.

In its sample, this clone was seen a few times. Other DNA sequences in this sample translate to the same CDR3. V and J are TRBV28 and TRBJ1-5; D gene uncertain. V shed 3 bases and J shed 1 base, with 7 bases lying between them. The germline V gene has CDR1 MDHEN and CDR2 SYDVKM. This CDR3 contains 14 residues. The CDR3 protein is CASSFGRSNQPQHF. CDR3 DNA: TGTGCCAGCAGTTTCGGCAGGAGCAATCAGCCCCAGCATTTT.